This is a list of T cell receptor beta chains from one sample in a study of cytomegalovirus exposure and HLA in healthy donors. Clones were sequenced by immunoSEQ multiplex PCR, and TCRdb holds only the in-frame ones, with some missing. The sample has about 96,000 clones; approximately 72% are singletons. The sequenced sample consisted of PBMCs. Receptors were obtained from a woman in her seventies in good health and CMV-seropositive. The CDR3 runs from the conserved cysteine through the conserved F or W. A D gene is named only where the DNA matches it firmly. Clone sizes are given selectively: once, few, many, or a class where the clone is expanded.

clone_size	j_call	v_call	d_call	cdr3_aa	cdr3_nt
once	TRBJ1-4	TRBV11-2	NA	CASSLNSGSNEKLFF	TGTGCCAGCAGCCTCAACTCAGGGTCTAATGAAAAACTGTTTTTT
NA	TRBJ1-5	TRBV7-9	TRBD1	CASSSPTGIGNQPQHF	TGTGCCAGCAGCTCCCCGACAGGGATCGGGAATCAGCCCCAGCATTTT
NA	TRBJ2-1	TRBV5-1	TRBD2	CASRTSGANNEQFF	TGCGCCAGCAGAACTAGCGGGGCTAACAATGAGCAGTTCTTC
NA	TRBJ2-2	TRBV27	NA	CASSLQGTGELFF	TGTGCCAGCAGTTTACAGGGGACCGGGGAGCTGTTTTTT
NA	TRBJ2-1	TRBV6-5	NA	CASSKRGSPYNEQFF	TGTGCCAGCTCAAAACGGGGGAGCCCCTACAATGAGCAGTTCTTC
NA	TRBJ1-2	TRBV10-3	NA	CAISEQTLYYTF	TGTGCCATCAGTGAGCAAACACTATACTACACCTTC
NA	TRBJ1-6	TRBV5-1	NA	CASSLAGKSPLHF	TGCGCCAGCAGCTTGGCAGGGAAATCACCCCTCCACTTT
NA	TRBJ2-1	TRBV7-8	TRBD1	CASRRTRDRAYNEQFF	TGTGCCAGCAGACGCACCCGGGACAGGGCCTACAATGAGCAGTTCTTC
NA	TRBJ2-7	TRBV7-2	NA	CASSLKGYEQYF	TGTGCCAGCAGCTTAAAGGGGTACGAGCAGTACTTC
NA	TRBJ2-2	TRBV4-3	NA	CASSQDRQGSGELFF	TGCGCCAGCAGCCAAGATAGGCAGGGATCCGGGGAGCTGTTTTTT
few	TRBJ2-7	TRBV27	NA	CASQGPPDARSSYEQYF	TGTGCCAGCCAGGGCCCCCCCGATGCCCGCAGCTCCTACGAGCAGTACTTC
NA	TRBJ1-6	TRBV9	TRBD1	CASSAGGAALHF	TGTGCCAGCAGCGCAGGGGGCGCGGCCCTCCACTTT
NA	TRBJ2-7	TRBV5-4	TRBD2	CASSPRGSGGSYEQYF	TGTGCCAGCAGCCCCCGAGGTAGCGGGGGCTCCTACGAGCAGTACTTC
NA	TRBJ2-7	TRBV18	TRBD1	CASTRDSYEQYF	TGTGCCAGTACTCGGGACAGCTACGAGCAGTACTTC
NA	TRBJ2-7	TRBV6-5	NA	CASSYRVVDEQYF	TGTGCCAGCAGTTATCGGGTCGTGGACGAGCAGTACTTC
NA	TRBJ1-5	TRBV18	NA	CASSPLPGGGDQPQHF	TGTGCCAGCTCACCCCTGCCAGGTGGGGGGGATCAGCCCCAGCATTTT
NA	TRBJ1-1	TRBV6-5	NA	CASSYGFRGRTEAFF	TGTGCCAGCAGTTATGGGTTCCGGGGGAGGACTGAAGCTTTCTTT
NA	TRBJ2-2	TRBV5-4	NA	CASSLSGRNTGELFF	TGTGCCAGCAGCTTGTCAGGGCGGAACACCGGGGAGCTGTTTTTT
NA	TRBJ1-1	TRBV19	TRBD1	CASRPTGGPEAFF	TGTGCCAGTAGGCCCACAGGGGGCCCTGAAGCTTTCTTT
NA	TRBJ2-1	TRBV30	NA	CACSVRDKVYNEQFF	TGTGCCTGCAGCGTTAGGGACAAAGTCTACAATGAGCAGTTCTTC
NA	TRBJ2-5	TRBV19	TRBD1	CASSIVGDRQETQYF	TGTGCCAGTAGTATAGTTGGGGACAGGCAAGAGACCCAGTACTTC
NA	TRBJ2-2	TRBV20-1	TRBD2	CSAWGGGELFF	TGCAGTGCTTGGGGGGGCGGGGAGCTGTTTTTT
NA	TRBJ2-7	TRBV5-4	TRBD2	CASSLGLAGGEQYF	TGTGCCAGCAGCTTGGGACTAGCGGGCGGGGAGCAGTACTTC
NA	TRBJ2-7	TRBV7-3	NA	CASSLQGPLSEQYF	TGTGCCAGCAGCTTACAGGGCCCCCTTTCCGAGCAGTACTTC
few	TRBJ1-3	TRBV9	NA	CASSVESGNTIYF	TGTGCCAGCAGCGTAGAATCAGGAAACACCATATATTTT
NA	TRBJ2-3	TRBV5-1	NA	CASSFRHTEGDTQYF	TGCGCCAGCAGCTTCCGACACACTGAAGGAGATACGCAGTATTTT
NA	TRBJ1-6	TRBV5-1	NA	CASSFPGNSPLHF	TGCGCCAGCAGCTTTCCGGGGAATTCACCCCTCCACTTT
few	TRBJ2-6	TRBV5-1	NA	CASRALESAGANVLTF	TGCGCCAGCAGGGCTCTCGAGAGCGCTGGGGCCAACGTCCTGACTTTC
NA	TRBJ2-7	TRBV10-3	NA	CAISDRGAGYEQYF	TGTGCCATCAGTGACAGGGGAGCGGGGTACGAGCAGTACTTC
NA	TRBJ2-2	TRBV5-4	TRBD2	CASSVVAGTGELFF	TGTGCCAGCAGCGTAGTAGCGGGAACCGGGGAGCTGTTTTTT
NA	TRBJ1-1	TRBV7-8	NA	CASSLASGGNTEAFF	TGTGCCAGCAGCTTAGCGTCGGGAGGGAACACTGAAGCTTTCTTT
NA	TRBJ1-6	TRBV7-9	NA	CASSPRWAGPGSPLHF	TGTGCCAGCAGCCCTAGGTGGGCGGGGCCGGGTTCACCCCTCCACTTT
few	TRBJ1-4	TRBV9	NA	CASSPRQANEKLFF	TGTGCCAGCAGCCCCCGACAGGCTAATGAAAAACTGTTTTTT
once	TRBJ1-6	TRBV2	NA	CASSRAGSPLHF	TGTGCCAGCAGTCGGGCAGGGTCACCCCTCCACTTT
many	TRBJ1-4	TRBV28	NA	CASRSGKLFF	TGTGCCAGCAGGTCGGGAAAACTGTTTTTT
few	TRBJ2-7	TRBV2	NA	CASSATRVAGADYEQYF	TGTGCCAGCAGTGCCACCCGGGTTGCAGGGGCCGACTACGAGCAGTACTTC
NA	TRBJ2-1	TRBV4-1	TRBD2	CASSQGLAGVGSYNEQFF	TGCGCCAGCAGCCAAGGGTTAGCGGGGGTGGGCTCCTACAATGAGCAGTTCTTC
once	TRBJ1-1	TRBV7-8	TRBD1	CASSITGGNTEAFF	TGTGCCAGCAGCATCACAGGGGGTAACACTGAAGCTTTCTTT
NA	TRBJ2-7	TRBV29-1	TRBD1	CSVAFLGQGPFEQYF	TGCAGCGTTGCCTTTCTAGGACAGGGCCCGTTCGAGCAGTACTTC
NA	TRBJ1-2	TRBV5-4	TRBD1	CASSLVGQGARNYGYTF	TGTGCCAGCAGCTTGGTGGGACAGGGGGCTCGGAACTATGGCTACACCTTC
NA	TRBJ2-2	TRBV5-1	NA	CASTRQPSEGFTGELFF	TGCGCCAGCACCAGACAACCCTCAGAAGGTTTCACCGGGGAGCTGTTTTTT
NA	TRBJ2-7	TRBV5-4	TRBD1	CASSSKGQGSTYEQYF	TGTGCCAGCAGCTCTAAAGGACAGGGGTCCACCTACGAGCAGTACTTC
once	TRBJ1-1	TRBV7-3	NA	CASSPTTMNTEAFF	TGTGCCAGCAGCCCGACAACAATGAACACTGAAGCTTTCTTT
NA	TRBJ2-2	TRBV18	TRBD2	CASSPPSSGGTGELFF	TGTGCCAGCTCACCACCGTCTAGCGGGGGCACCGGGGAGCTGTTTTTT
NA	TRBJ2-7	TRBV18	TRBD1	CASSPGQGGHEQYF	TGTGCCAGCTCACCGGGACAGGGAGGCCACGAGCAGTACTTC
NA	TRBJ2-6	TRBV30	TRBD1	CAWKQGASGANVLTF	TGTGCCTGGAAACAGGGGGCTTCTGGGGCCAACGTCCTGACTTTC
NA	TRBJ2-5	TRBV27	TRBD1	CASSPNTGAGTQYF	TGTGCCAGCAGTCCAAACACAGGGGCGGGGACCCAGTACTTC
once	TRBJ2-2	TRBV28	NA	CASTLVLNTGELFF	TGTGCTAGCACCCTAGTATTGAACACCGGGGAGCTGTTTTTT
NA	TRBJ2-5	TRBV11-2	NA	CASSPLARSQETQYF	TGTGCCAGCAGCCCCCTCGCACGGAGCCAAGAGACCCAGTACTTC